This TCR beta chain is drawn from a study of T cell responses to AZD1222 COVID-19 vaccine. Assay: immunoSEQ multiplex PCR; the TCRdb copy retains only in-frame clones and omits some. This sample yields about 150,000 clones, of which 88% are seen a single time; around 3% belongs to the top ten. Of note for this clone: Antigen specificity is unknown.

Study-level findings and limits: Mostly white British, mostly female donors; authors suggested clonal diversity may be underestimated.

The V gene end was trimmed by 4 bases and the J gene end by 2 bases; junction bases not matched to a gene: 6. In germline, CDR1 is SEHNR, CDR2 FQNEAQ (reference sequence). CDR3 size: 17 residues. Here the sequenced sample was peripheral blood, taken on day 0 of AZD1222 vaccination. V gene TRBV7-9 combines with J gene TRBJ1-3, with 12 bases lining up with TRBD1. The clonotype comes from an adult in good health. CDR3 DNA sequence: TGTGCCAGCAGCTCTACCCGGGACAGGGGGCCTGGAAACACCATATATTTT. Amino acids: CASSSTRDRGPGNTIYF.